This entry is about one TCR beta chain. Its antigen is as yet unknown. The repertoire was sequenced with immunoSEQ multiplex PCR; TCRdb's copy has only in-frame clones and lacks some. The sample records about 46,000 clones, around 92% being singletons. The data derive from a study of OX40 agonist ivuxolimab in advanced cancers. Overall study context: Ivuxolimab is a fully human IgG2 antibody that activates OX40 (CD134). Six ivuxolimab dose levels, 0.01 to 10 mg/kg, were given intravenously every 2 weeks. Whole-study results and caveats: Partial responders receiving 0.1-3.0 mg/kg showed among the lowest clonal expansion. Undetermined was the antigen specificity of the expanded peripheral T cells.

This CDR3 comprises 15 residues. Looked up from germline, CDR1 is SGHDN and CDR2 is FVKESK. V lost 4 bases and J lost 4; bases outside the gene matches: 8. This receptor was identified in an adult with an advanced solid tumor such as melanoma, head and neck, liver or kidney cancer. This chain links TRBV14 with TRBJ2-5, with 8 bases lining up with TRBD2. The starting material was CD4+ or CD8+ T cells sorted from blood, obtained in a trial of the OX40 agonist ivuxolimab. Written as DNA, the CDR3 is TGTGCCAGCAGCCGAGAGAGCGGGAGTCGAGAGACCCAGTACTTC. As protein: CASSRESGSRETQYF.